These 30 T cell receptor beta chains share one sample of origin, sequenced in a study of CD8 T cells in Susac syndrome. A quantity of roughly 0.5 to 1 ug RNA underwent reverse transcription using random hexamers. TCRdb reprocessed the immunoSEQ multiplex PCR reads via MiXCR and lists one record per CDR3 protein. The data contain approximately 140,000 distinct CDR3 sequences, roughly 80% of them singletons. Input material: CD8+ T cells from PBMCs. These receptors came from a human donor with multiple sclerosis.

The chain employs TRBV28 and TRBJ2-1; D not resolved. The V end was cut by 7 bases, the J end by 6 bases, with 13 bases between. The CDR3 is made up of 13 amino acids. The germline gives CDR1 MDHEN, CDR2 SYDVKM. The CDR3 here is CASTVTGINEQFF. The CDR3 bases are TGTGCCAGCACCGTGACGGGCATCAATGAGCAGTTCTTC.

The rearrangement joins TRBV11-2 to TRBJ2-7; D is possibly TRBD2 (5 bases). Germline V gene lookup returns CDR1 SGHAT and CDR2 FQNNGV. Trimming cost V 5 bases and J 4 bases, with 9 bases left between them. The CDR3 has 12 amino acids. The CDR3 DNA reads TGTGCCAGCAGCCCCGCGGGTTACGAGCAGTACGTC. It specifies CASSPAGYEQYV.

The rearrangement links TRBV7-9 to TRBJ1-2; no clear D gene. V dropped 2 bases and J dropped 4 bases, with 17 bases sitting between them. Germline values: CDR1 SEHNR, CDR2 FQNEAQ (reference sequence). This CDR3 has 16 residues. The CDR3 sequence: CASSLNAAPVSYGYTF. Here the CDR3 DNA reads TGTGCCAGCAGCTTAAACGCCGCTCCCGTTTCCTATGGCTACACCTTC.

The chain employs TRBV2 and TRBJ2-2, with 9 bases identical to TRBD2. J was trimmed by 1 base and V by 5 bases; bases with no gene match: 8. The germline gives CDR1 SNHLY, CDR2 FYNNEI. The CDR3 consists of 17 residues. The CDR3 sequence is CASSTITSGLNTGELFF. Here the CDR3 DNA reads TGTGCCAGCAGTACTATCACTAGCGGGCTGAACACCGGGGAGCTGTTTTTT. The variable domain in full, with the rest retrieved from reference TRBV2 and TRBJ2-2, is EPEVTQTPSHQVTQMGQEVILRCVPISNHLYFYWYRQILGQKVEFLVSFYNNEISEKSEIFDDQFSVERPDGSNFTLKIRSTKLEDSAMYFCASSTITSGLNTGELFFGEGSRLTVL.

The genes are TRBV19 and TRBJ2-2; D remains unclear. V was trimmed by 2 bases and J by 5 bases, leaving 9 bases between them. CDR1 LNHDA and CDR2 SQIVND come from the germline V gene (reference sequence). The CDR3 spans 14 residues. The CDR3 is CASSISLETGELFF. Written as DNA, the CDR3 is TGTGCCAGTAGTATAAGTCTGGAAACCGGGGAGCTGTTTTTT.

The chain uses TRBV4-1 and TRBJ2-5; TRBD2 is a possible D gene (6 bases). The CDR3 contains 14 residues. The V gene lost 1 base and the J gene lost 4 bases, with 10 bases spanning the gap. Germline lookup yields CDR1 MGHRA and CDR2 YSYEKL. The DNA for the CDR3 is TGCGCCAGCAGCCAAGGGAGGGGACCAGAGACCCAGTACTTC. It specifies CASSQGRGPETQYF.

V and J are TRBV3-1 and TRBJ2-6; no reliable D call. This CDR3 is 14 amino acids long. V lost 1 base and J 7 bases, leaving 8 bases between the germline ends. The V gene's germline CDR1 is LGHDT and CDR2 YNNKEL (reference sequence). CDR3 sequence: CASSQVLSANVLTF. The CDR3 bases are TGTGCCAGCAGCCAAGTGTTGAGTGCCAACGTCCTGACTTTC.

The chain recombines TRBV27 with TRBJ1-2, with 7 bases fitting TRBD1. This CDR3 spans 15 amino acids. J was trimmed by 1 base and V by 5 bases; bases with no gene match: 7. CDR1 is MNHEY and CDR2 is SMNVEV in the germline V gene (reference sequence). CDR3 in DNA: TGTGCCAGCAGTGATCGACAGGGAGGTAACTATGGCTACACCTTC. Its translation: CASSDRQGGNYGYTF.

The chain couples TRBV12-3 or TRBV12-4 to TRBJ2-3; 7 nucleotides align to TRBD1. CDR3 size: 15 residues. V lost 7 bases and J lost 4; bases outside the gene matches: 11. CDR3 in DNA: TGTGCCAGCACCCTTATGGTCACAGGGGCAGATACGCAGTATTTT. This sequence encodes CASTLMVTGADTQYF.

The CDR3 bases are TGTGCCAGTAGTACCTGGGGAGGGGACTATGGCTACACCTTC. This gives the protein CASSTWGGDYGYTF. The rearrangement links TRBV19 to TRBJ1-2; TRBD1 might be the D (5 bases). The CDR3 loop spans 14 amino acids. V lost 4 bases, J lost 3 bases, and 12 bases lay in between. Looked up from germline, CDR1 is LNHDA and CDR2 is SQIVND (reference sequence).

The V and J genes are TRBV9 and TRBJ2-1, with 10 bases that match TRBD2. CDR3 length: 14 amino acids. Germline assignment: CDR1 SGDLS and CDR2 YYNGEE. V shed 1 base and J 9 bases; nucleotides not matched to a gene: 4. The CDR3 is CASSVKREGREQFF. The CDR3 region has the DNA TGTGCCAGCAGCGTAAAGCGGGAGGGCCGTGAGCAGTTCTTC. Full variable domain (outside the CDR3, taken from reference TRBV9 and TRBJ2-1): DSGVTQTPKHLITATGQRVTLRCSPRSGDLSVYWYQQSLDQGLQFLIQYYNGEERAKGNILERFSAQQFPDLHSELNLSSLELGDSALYFCASSVKREGREQFFGPGTRLTVL.

The CDR3 region is CASSLERGGYEQYF. CDR3 bases: TGTGCCAGCAGCTTGGAGCGGGGAGGGTACGAGCAGTACTTC. The V gene is TRBV5-4, the J gene TRBJ2-7; 7 nucleotides agree with TRBD2. The CDR3 sequence is 14 residues long. Germline CDR1 SGHNT, CDR2 YYREEE (reference sequence). V gave up 0 bases and J gave up 4 bases; unmatched junction bases: 4.

The rearrangement uses TRBV6-1 and TRBJ2-1; possibly TRBD2 for D (5 bases). Per germline, CDR1 MNHNS and CDR2 SASEGT. V lost 3 bases, J lost 4 bases, and 16 bases lay in between. The CDR3 is made up of 16 amino acids. CDR3 amino acids: CASSESPGIPYNEQFF. CDR3 nucleotides: TGTGCCAGCAGTGAGAGCCCCGGGATCCCTTACAATGAGCAGTTCTTC.

This rearrangement joins TRBV27 to TRBJ1-5; unclear D gene. This CDR3 has 11 residues. The V end lost 8 bases, the J end lost 3 bases, and 5 bases lay between the germline ends. The germline V gene has CDR1 MNHEY and CDR2 SMNVEV (reference sequence). The CDR3 sequence: CASGDNQPQHF. CDR3 bases: TGTGCCAGCGGAGACAATCAGCCCCAGCATTTT.

The gene calls are TRBV7-8 and TRBJ1-1; possible D gene TRBD1, 5 bases. The germline gives CDR1 SGHVS, CDR2 FQNEAQ. Between the trimmed V and J ends, which lost 0 bases and 6 bases, there was a span of 11 bases. This CDR3 has 14 amino acids. CDR3 sequence (DNA): TGTGCCAGCAGCTTAGCGGGGGAAGGCGCTGAAGCTTTCTTT. Protein sequence: CASSLAGEGAEAFF.

V gene TRBV30 combines with J gene TRBJ2-3; the D is unclear. CDR1 is GTSNPN and CDR2 is SVGIG in the germline V gene (reference sequence). The CDR3 contains 13 residues. Trimming cost V 3 bases and J 0 bases, with 7 bases left between them. Here the CDR3 reads CAWRVRSTDTQYF. CDR3 nucleotide sequence: TGTGCCTGGAGGGTGAGAAGCACAGATACGCAGTATTTT.

A few counts support this clonotype. The CDR3 DNA reads as TGTGCCAGCAGCTGGGGACTAGCGGGAGGGCCGCGCAATGAGCAGTTCTTC. Translating gives CASSWGLAGGPRNEQFF. The chain carries TRBV11-2 and TRBJ2-1; TRBD2 matches 16 bases. Germline CDR1 reads SGHAT; CDR2 reads FQNNGV. V gave up 4 bases and J gave up 6 bases; unmatched junction bases: 6. CDR3 length equals 17 residues.

This clonotype was counted a single time. The gene calls are TRBV27 and TRBJ2-1; D is possibly TRBD2 (5 bases). The CDR3 is made up of 14 amino acids. CDR1 MNHEY and CDR2 SMNVEV come from the germline V gene (reference sequence). Trimming left V 6 bases short and J 6 bases short, with 15 bases between. Written as DNA, the CDR3 is TGTGCCAGCAGGCCCGGGGTGGCGGCCAATGAGCAGTTCTTC. Residues: CASRPGVAANEQFF.

This clonotype was seen many times. The rearrangement joins TRBV7-9 to TRBJ2-5; D is ambiguous. Germline CDR1 is SEHNR and CDR2 is FQNEAQ (reference sequence). The CDR3 covers 14 residues. V was shortened by 2 bases and J by 2 bases, with 9 bases between the two germline ends. The CDR3 nucleotides read TGTGCCAGCAGCTTAACCAACCGACAAGAGACCCAGTACTTC. Protein sequence: CASSLTNRQETQYF.

The J gene is TRBJ2-3, the V gene TRBV20-1, with 9 bases matching TRBD2. This CDR3 is built from 17 residues. Trimming removed 3 bases from V and 3 bases from J; junction bases left unmatched: 13. Germline CDR1 DFQATT, CDR2 SNEGSKA (reference sequence). For the CDR3, the DNA is TGCAGTGCTAGTGGGGATATAGCGGGGGTATGGACAGATACGCAGTATTTT. It encodes CSASGDIAGVWTDTQYF.

This clonotype was seen a single time. The rearrangement links TRBV20-1 to TRBJ2-3; the match to TRBD2 covers 11 bases. The CDR3 runs to 14 residues. The trim removed 6 bases at V and 5 bases at J, leaving 7 bases unmatched. Germline CDR1 DFQATT, CDR2 SNEGSKA (reference sequence). CDR3 coding DNA: TGCAGTGCCCCCCTAGCGGGAGGTGGAGATACGCAGTATTTT. Translated: CSAPLAGGGDTQYF.

The genes are TRBV7-9 and TRBJ1-1; possibly TRBD1 for D (5 bases). Germline V gene lookup returns CDR1 SEHNR and CDR2 FQNEAQ (reference sequence). Trimming pared 11 bases from V and 0 bases from J, leaving 10 bases between. This CDR3 is built from 12 residues. CDR3 in amino acids: CASGGLNTEAFF. In nucleotides, the CDR3 is TGTGCCTCGGGGGGGTTGAACACTGAAGCTTTCTTT.

There are a few counts of this clonotype. This chain joins TRBV6-6 and TRBJ1-4; no definite D call. V lost 2 bases to trimming and J lost 1 base, with 8 bases between them. The CDR3 loop spans 15 amino acids. CDR1 is MNHNY, CDR2 SVGAGI, per germline (reference sequence). As DNA, the CDR3 is TGTGCCAGCAGTTACACTGGGAGAACTAATGAAAAACTGTTTTTT. Its protein is CASSYTGRTNEKLFF.

The rearrangement links TRBV7-3 to TRBJ2-1, with 10 bases aligning to TRBD2. V was pared by 1 base and J by 0 bases, with 6 bases of the junction left unmatched. The CDR3 totals 18 residues. CDR1 and CDR2 (germline): SGHTA, FQGTGA. This CDR3 is CASSLRTSGKSSYNEQFF. In nucleotides, the CDR3 is TGTGCCAGCAGCTTAAGGACTAGCGGTAAAAGCTCCTACAATGAGCAGTTCTTC. The whole variable domain, remainder taken from reference TRBV7-3 and TRBJ2-1, is GAGVSQTPSNKVTEKGKYVELRCDPISGHTALYWYRQSLGQGPEFLIYFQGTGAADDSGLPNDRFFAVRPEGSVSTLKIQRTERGDSAVYLCASSLRTSGKSSYNEQFFGPGTRLTVL.

This clonotype appeared once. The rearrangement uses TRBV4-1 and TRBJ1-4; no clear D gene. Trimming cost V 4 bases and J 5 bases, with 20 bases left between them. Germline CDR1 and CDR2: MGHRA and YSYEKL. The CDR3 totals 17 residues. The CDR3 region has the DNA TGCGCCAGCAGCCCTACCCAATCCGGGTCCCAGAATGAAAAACTGTTTTTT. Translating gives CASSPTQSGSQNEKLFF.

This chain connects TRBV29-1 to TRBJ2-7; D is possibly TRBD1 (6 bases). The CDR3 runs 12 residues. The germline gives CDR1 SQVTM, CDR2 ANQGSEA. The V end was cut by 5 bases, the J end by 1 base, with 9 bases between. In nucleotides, the CDR3 is TGCAGCGTTCTAGACAGGTCCTACGAGCAGTACGTC. Protein product: CSVLDRSYEQYV.

The chain joins TRBV19 to TRBJ2-6; D unresolved. Germline V gene data show CDR1 as LNHDA and CDR2 as SQIVND (reference sequence). This CDR3 has 16 residues. The germline V and J ends were trimmed by 3 bases and 1 base, with 10 bases remaining between them. The DNA of the CDR3 is TGTGCCAGTAGTATCTCTACCAGATCTGGGGCCAACGTCCTGACTTTC. It is translated as CASSISTRSGANVLTF.

This clonotype was seen a few times. The chain couples TRBV6-1 to TRBJ1-5, with 9 positions matching TRBD1. Looked up from germline, CDR1 is MNHNS and CDR2 is SASEGT. J gave up 4 bases and V 5 bases, and 9 bases lay outside the gene matches. The CDR3 totals 16 residues. The DNA for the CDR3 is TGTGCCAGCAGTACCCTGGACAGGGGCGGTAATCAGCCCCAGCATTTT. Amino acid sequence: CASSTLDRGGNQPQHF.

The chain employs TRBV5-4 and TRBJ1-1; D not certain. The CDR3 extends over 14 amino acids. The germline V and J ends were trimmed by 7 bases and 2 bases, with 15 bases remaining between them. Germline V CDR1 and CDR2: SGHNT, YYREEE (reference sequence). In DNA form, the CDR3 reads TGTGCCAGCTTCCGAGGCGGGGAAAACACTGAAGCTTTCTTT. This codes for CASFRGGENTEAFF.

The J gene is TRBJ1-4, the V gene TRBV15; D gene ambiguous. There are 13 residues in the CDR3. Trimming shortened V by 0 bases and J by 7 bases, and 6 bases separated the two germline ends. Looked up from germline, CDR1 is LNHNV and CDR2 is YYDKDF (reference sequence). The CDR3 coding sequence is TGTGCCACCAGCAGAGATGGTCCTGAAAAACTGTTTTTT. Translation gives CATSRDGPEKLFF.